A single sample is the source of the 11 T cell receptor beta chains below, sequenced in a study of T cell repertoires in cytomegalovirus infection. TCRdb ran MiXCR on the reads and lists one entry per CDR3 protein. The sample records about 460,000 distinct CDR3 sequences, roughly 10% being singletons. The sample taken for sequencing was PBMCs. Receptor source: a human donor in good health (CMV status not recorded). Some clones in this sample may be carry-over from other donors' samples.

This clonotype has ten or more counts. The chain has TRBV12-3 or TRBV12-4 and TRBJ2-1; no definite D call. This CDR3 contains 14 residues. Trimming removed 5 bases from V and 7 bases from J, with 15 bases in between. The CDR3 protein is CASSPPRDENEQFF. CDR3 sequence (DNA): TGTGCCAGCAGTCCCCCTAGAGACGAGAATGAGCAGTTCTTC.

This clonotype was counted at least ten times. V and J are TRBV7-2 and TRBJ2-7; D is ambiguous. The germline V gene encodes CDR1 SGHTA and CDR2 FQGNSA. The CDR3 has 12 amino acids. Trimming took 6 bases from V and 0 from J, leaving 6 bases between them. The CDR3 DNA reads TGTGCCAGCAGGTTCCACTCCTACGAGCAGTACTTC. Translation gives CASRFHSYEQYF.

J is TRBJ2-5 and V is TRBV10-3; no definite D call. The CDR3 sequence is 14 residues long. Germline V gene sequence: CDR1 ENHRY, CDR2 SYGVKD. Trimming removed 10 bases from V and 0 bases from J, with 15 bases in between. The CDR3 is CARPQRMYQETQYF. CDR3 DNA sequence: TGTGCCAGACCTCAGAGAATGTACCAAGAGACCCAGTACTTC.

This clonotype showed up just a few times. V is TRBV5-4 and J is TRBJ2-3; TRBD2 matches at 14 bases. Germline V CDR1 and CDR2: SGHNT, YYREEE (reference sequence). This CDR3 is 17 amino acids long. V lost 0 bases and J lost 6; bases outside the gene matches: 6. DNA of the CDR3: TGTGCCAGCAGCTTGGGGACTAGCGGGAGGACACGTGATACGCAGTATTTT. The encoded protein is CASSLGTSGRTRDTQYF.

The table lists this clonotype with many counts. The chain employs TRBV14 and TRBJ2-7; D is ambiguous. Trimming shortened V by 0 bases and J by 9 bases, and 9 bases separated the two germline ends. CDR1 SGHDN and CDR2 FVKESK come from the germline V gene. This CDR3 region has 12 residues. CDR3 coding DNA: TGTGCCAGCAGCCAAGATCGGAGAAGGCAGTACTTC. As protein: CASSQDRRRQYF. The full variable domain, with the rest looked up from reference TRBV14 and TRBJ2-7, is EAGVTQFPSHSVIEKGQTVTLRCDPISGHDNLYWYRRVMGKEIKFLLHFVKESKQDESGMPNNRFLAERTGGTYSTLKVQPAELEDSGVYFCASSQDRRRQYFGPGTRLTVT.

The chain carries TRBV5-4 and TRBJ2-2, with 10 positions matching TRBD1. V trimming: 4 bases; J trimming: 3 bases; junction bases outside the gene matches: 3. This CDR3 comprises 15 residues. CDR1 and CDR2 from the germline V gene are SGHNT and YYREEE (reference sequence). In nucleotides, the CDR3 is TGTGCCAGCAGCAGACAGGGGGCGGACACCGGGGAGCTGTTTTTT. It specifies CASSRQGADTGELFF.

The gene calls are TRBV19 and TRBJ1-2; TRBD1 agrees at 10 bases. The CDR3 contains 14 residues. The germline gives CDR1 LNHDA, CDR2 SQIVND (reference sequence). V lost 6 bases to trimming and J lost 5 bases; unmatched junction nucleotides: 6. The CDR3: CASRTGTGVYGYTF. The CDR3 nucleotides read TGTGCCAGTAGAACCGGGACAGGGGTTTATGGCTACACCTTC.

This clonotype was counted ten times or more. This chain joins TRBV19 and TRBJ1-1; D remains ambiguous. Germline-derived CDR1 and CDR2 are LNHDA and SQIVND (reference sequence). The CDR3 covers 14 residues. Trimming shortened V by 5 bases and J by 6 bases, and 16 bases separated the two germline ends. The CDR3 DNA reads TGTGCCAGTAGTGGACGGGGAAGATTGGCTGAAGCTTTCTTT. Translating it yields CASSGRGRLAEAFF.

The genes are TRBV5-6 and TRBJ1-1; D gene uncertain. CDR1 and CDR2 from the germline V gene are SGHDT and YYEEEE. This CDR3 comprises 13 residues. Trimming removed 8 bases from V and 1 base from J, with 12 bases in between. The CDR3 here is CASYLTGNTEAFF. CDR3 DNA: TGTGCCAGTTACCTCACGGGGAACACTGAAGCTTTCTTT.

This clonotype occurred many times. The chain combines TRBV11-2 with TRBJ2-1; TRBD2 matches at 12 bases. Germline assignment: CDR1 SGHAT and CDR2 FQNNGV. The CDR3 runs to 16 residues. The J segment lost 9 bases and the V segment lost 5 bases, leaving 11 bases of the junction unmatched. The CDR3 DNA reads TGTGCCAGCAGCCCCAGACTAGCGGGAGTAATTGGTGAGCAGTTCTTC. Translated: CASSPRLAGVIGEQFF.

This clonotype was detected a few times. The chain carries TRBV2 and TRBJ1-2; no firm D call. The CDR3 is made up of 13 amino acids. Germline-derived CDR1 and CDR2 are SNHLY and FYNNEI. V was trimmed by 6 bases and J by 3 bases, leaving 11 bases between them. DNA of the CDR3: TGTGCCAGCAGGGAGGACGGTCACTATGGCTACACCTTC. Translation: CASREDGHYGYTF.